The source of this T cell receptor beta chain is a study of T-cell reconstitution after alpha-beta-depleted transplantation in children. The authors prepared the TCRbeta library with unique molecular identifiers. TCRdb processed the PCR reads anew with MiXCR; each CDR3 protein has one entry. Found here are 150,000 to 250,000 distinct CDR3 sequences, about 15% of them singletons; the top ten hold less than 15%. The germline gives CDR1 SEHNR, CDR2 FQNEAQ (reference sequence). V was pared by 8 bases and J by 3 bases, with 0 bases of the junction left unmatched. The CDR3 is made up of 11 amino acids. The receptor's source is a human donor who donated a stem cell graft to a child with acute lymphoblastic leukemia. The sequencing here drew on PBMCs from the stem cell graft donor, taken from the stem cell graft. The rearrangement uses TRBV7-9 and TRBJ2-7, with 8 bases that match TRBD1. The CDR3 sequence is CASDRGYEQYF. Here the CDR3 DNA reads TGTGCCAGCGACAGGGGCTACGAGCAGTACTTC.